Sequencing of this T cell receptor (beta chain) was carried out in a study of shared clonotypes between healthy human individuals. Whole-study findings and limits: Around 5.3% of naive CD4 clonotypes were shared across several donors. As a rule, naive subsets had a larger estimated richness than memory subsets.

Several immunoSEQ plates held equal portions of the genomic DNA taken from each subset. Using immunoSEQ multiplex PCR, the repertoire was profiled, and TCRdb retains in-frame clones only, with some absent. The table has about 2.5 million clones, roughly 92% seen once. Notes on this clone: Its target is not known.

The CDR3 spans 13 residues. The V gene's germline CDR1 is MNHEY and CDR2 SMNVEV (reference sequence). The V and J ends lost 4 bases and 1 base respectively, with 8 bases between them. V and J are TRBV27 and TRBJ2-7; D is uncertain. The specimen was naive CD4+ T cells from PBMCs. Subset in this sample: CD45RA+ positively selected. This sequence originates from a man younger than 35 in good health. Some clones in this sample may be carry-over from other donors' samples. As DNA, the CDR3 is TGTGCCAGCAGTTCCTGGCAGTCCTACGAGCAGTACTTC. Encoded protein: CASSSWQSYEQYF.